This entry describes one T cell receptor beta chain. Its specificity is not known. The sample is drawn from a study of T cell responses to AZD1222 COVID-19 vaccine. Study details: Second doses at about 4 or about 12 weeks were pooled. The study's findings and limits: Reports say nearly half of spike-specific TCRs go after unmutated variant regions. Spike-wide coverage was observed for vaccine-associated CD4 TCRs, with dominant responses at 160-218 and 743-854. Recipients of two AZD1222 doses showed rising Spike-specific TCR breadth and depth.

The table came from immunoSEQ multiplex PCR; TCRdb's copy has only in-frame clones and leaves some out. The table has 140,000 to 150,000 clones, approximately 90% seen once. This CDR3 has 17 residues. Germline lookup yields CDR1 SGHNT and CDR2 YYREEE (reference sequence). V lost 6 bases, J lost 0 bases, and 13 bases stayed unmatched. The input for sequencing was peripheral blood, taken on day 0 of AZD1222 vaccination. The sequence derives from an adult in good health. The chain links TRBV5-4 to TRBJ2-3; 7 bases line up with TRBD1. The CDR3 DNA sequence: TGTGCCAGCACGAATAATAGGGGGCGCCGAAGCACAGATACGCAGTATTTT. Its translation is CASTNNRGRRSTDTQYF.